This T cell receptor beta chain was retrieved from a study of blood T cell repertoires in COVID-19. Enrollees, roughly 18 to 90 years old, lived in about two dozen US areas. Cohort placement rested on clinical history that participants reported themselves. Here immunoSEQ multiplex PCR was the method, and the copy in TCRdb shows in-frame clones only, minus some. The sample contains some 300,000 clones, 85% to 90% of which appear only once. The sample taken for sequencing was PBMCs or T cells enriched from blood (not recorded which). This TCR came from a woman in her 30s who had recovered from COVID-19.

The CDR3 nucleotides are TGTGCCAGCTCACCACAGACAACGAACACCGGGGAGCTGTTTTTT. Protein product: CASSPQTTNTGELFF. The V call is TRBV18, the J call TRBJ2-2, with D unresolved. Germline-derived CDR1 and CDR2 are KGHSH and LQKENI. The CDR3 covers 15 residues. V was clipped by 1 base and J by 0 bases, with 6 bases between them.